The 9 T cell receptor beta chains below come from one sample, sequenced in a study of shared clonotypes between healthy human individuals. Naive CD8 cells comprised CD45RO-negative, CCR7-positively selected cells, excluding terminally differentiated effector memory CD45RA+ cells. The data were produced by immunoSEQ multiplex PCR, yet TCRdb's version contains in-frame clones alone and is incomplete. The data show approximately 840,000 clones, just over 95% seen once. What was sequenced was naive CD8+ T cells sorted from blood. These TCRs come from a man aged 25-45 years in good health.

This rearrangement joins TRBV7-3 to TRBJ1-5; unclear D gene. V was trimmed by 5 bases and J by 1 base, leaving 9 bases between them. CDR1 and CDR2 (germline): SGHTA, FQGTGA. The length of the CDR3 is 14 residues. This CDR3 is CASSHLLSNQPQHF. The CDR3 DNA reads TGTGCCAGCAGCCATCTGCTGAGCAATCAGCCCCAGCATTTT.

V usage is TRBV5-1 and J usage is TRBJ2-2; the D is unclear. V lost 2 bases and J 6 bases, leaving 8 bases between the germline ends. The CDR3 runs to 13 residues. Per germline, CDR1 SGHRS and CDR2 YFSETQ. CDR3 coding DNA: TGCGCCAGCAGCTTCGTTCCCCCCGGGGAGCTGTTTTTT. Translated: CASSFVPPGELFF.

V and J are TRBV19 and TRBJ1-3; 7 bases match TRBD1. Losses at the gene ends were 3 bases for V and 1 base for J; bases not matched to a gene: 3. The CDR3 has 15 residues. The germline V gene encodes CDR1 LNHDA and CDR2 SQIVND (reference sequence). The CDR3 DNA follows: TGTGCCAGTAGTATCCTGACAGGGTCTGGAAACACCATATATTTT. Translated: CASSILTGSGNTIYF.

CDR3 nucleotide sequence: TGTGCCAGTAGTATTATCAGGGAGACCGGGGAGCTGTTTTTT. It encodes CASSIIRETGELFF. V gene TRBV19 combines with J gene TRBJ2-2; possibly TRBD1 or TRBD2 for D (5 bases each). The CDR3 has 14 residues. CDR1 LNHDA and CDR2 SQIVND come from the germline V gene (reference sequence). Trimming cost V 3 bases and J 5 bases, with 10 bases left between them. Combining the CDR3 with reference TRBV19 and TRBJ2-2 gives the whole variable domain DGGITQSPKYLFRKEGQNVTLSCEQNLNHDAMYWYRQDPGQGLRLIYYSQIVNDFQKGDIAEGYSVSREKKESFPLTVTSAQKNPTAFYLCASSIIRETGELFFGEGSRLTVL.

The chain is built from TRBV7-8 and TRBJ2-1; 10 positions match TRBD2. CDR3 size: 19 residues. Germline trimming cut 1 base from V and 0 bases from J; bases unmatched to any gene: 9. Germline V gene data show CDR1 as SGHVS and CDR2 as FQNEAQ. The CDR3 DNA reads TGTGCCAGCAGCTTAGGGGGGGGACCTAGCGGGAGCTCCTACAATGAGCAGTTCTTC. It is translated as CASSLGGGPSGSSYNEQFF.

The chain is built from TRBV28 and TRBJ2-1, with TRBD2 matching over 10 bases. Trimming cost V 2 bases and J 2 bases; bases outside gene matches: 3. Germline assignment: CDR1 MDHEN and CDR2 SYDVKM. CDR3 length: 16 residues. In nucleotides, the CDR3 is TGTGCCAGCAGTTTACTAGCGGGAGTCACCTACAATGAGCAGTTCTTC. Its protein product is CASSLLAGVTYNEQFF.

CDR3 nucleotides: TGTGCCAGCTCTGCCCGGGACAGGTCCTACGAGCAGTACTTC. Amino acids: CASSARDRSYEQYF. The chain carries TRBV18 and TRBJ2-7, with 8 bases that match TRBD1. V gave up 6 bases and J gave up 1 base; unmatched junction bases: 5. Germline lookup yields CDR1 KGHSH and CDR2 LQKENI. The CDR3 runs to 14 residues. Using reference TRBV18 and TRBJ2-7 for the parts outside the CDR3, the full variable domain is NAGVMQNPRHLVRRRGQEARLRCSPMKGHSHVYWYRQLPEEGLKFMVYLQKENIIDESGMPKERFSAEFPKEGPSILRIQQVVRGDSAAYFCASSARDRSYEQYFGPGTRLTVT.

This sequence joins TRBV11-2 and TRBJ2-1, with 9 bases lining up with TRBD2. Unmatched junction bases numbered 3, after V lost 3 bases and J lost 3 bases. CDR1 and CDR2 from the germline V gene are SGHAT and FQNNGV. The CDR3 spans 15 residues. CDR3 region: CASSFRTSDYNEQFF. The CDR3 nucleotides are TGTGCCAGCAGCTTTCGGACTAGCGACTACAATGAGCAGTTCTTC.

With regard to this clone: Other nucleotide sequences in the sample specify the same CDR3. The V call is TRBV7-9, the J call TRBJ2-7; no clear D gene. The CDR3 length is 13 residues. V was clipped by 5 bases and J by 1 base, with 9 bases between them. CDR1 is SEHNR and CDR2 is FQNEAQ in the germline V gene (reference sequence). CDR3 residues: CASSGRGSYEQYF. CDR3 DNA sequence: TGTGCCAGCAGCGGACGAGGTTCCTACGAGCAGTACTTC.